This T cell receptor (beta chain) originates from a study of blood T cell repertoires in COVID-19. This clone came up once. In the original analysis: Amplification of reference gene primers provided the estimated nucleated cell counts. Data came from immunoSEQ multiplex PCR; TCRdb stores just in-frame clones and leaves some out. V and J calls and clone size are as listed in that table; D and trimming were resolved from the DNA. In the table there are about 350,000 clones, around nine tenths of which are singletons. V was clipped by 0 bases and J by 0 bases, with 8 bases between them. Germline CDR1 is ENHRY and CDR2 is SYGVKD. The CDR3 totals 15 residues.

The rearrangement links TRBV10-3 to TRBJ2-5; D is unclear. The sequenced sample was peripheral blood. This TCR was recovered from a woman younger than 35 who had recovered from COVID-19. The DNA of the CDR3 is TGTGCCATCAGTGAGTCGACCAGGTACCAAGAGACCCAGTACTTC. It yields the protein CAISESTRYQETQYF.